This T cell receptor (beta chain) was documented in a study of breast tumors, draining lymph nodes, adjacent tissues. The study's findings and limits: Compared with lymph nodes, tumors were less diverse; compared with nontumor tissue, more. Data fit most tumor T cells coming from lymph node, expanding in tumor.

Axillary draining lymph nodes of breast cancer patients supplied the node samples. In regard to this clonotype: The antigen is unknown. A much larger clonotype is one base distant, so this may be a read error.

TCRdb re-called the multiplex PCR reads with MiXCR, one entry per CDR3 protein. The sample yields some 120,000 distinct CDR3 sequences, less than 20% seen once. The receptor comes from a female donor with breast cancer. Some clones in this sample may be carry-over from other donors' samples. The sample taken for sequencing was axillary lymph node tissue.

This chain's CDR3 is CASSARTSGRAGQYF. CDR3 in DNA: TGCGCCAGCAGCGCAAGGACTAGCGGGAGGGCCGGGCAGTACTTC. The V gene is TRBV5-1, the J gene TRBJ2-7; TRBD2 aligns across 15 bases. The V segment lost 4 bases and the J segment 9 bases; nucleotides outside the gene matches: 8. In germline, CDR1 is SGHRS, CDR2 YFSETQ. There are 15 residues in the CDR3.